This entry lists 7 T cell receptor beta chains sequenced from one sample in a study of cytomegalovirus exposure and HLA in healthy donors. The PCR had 60 Vbeta and 13 Jbeta primers. The method was immunoSEQ multiplex PCR; TCRdb's version includes in-frame clones alone and lacks a portion of them. The sample has approximately 140,000 clones, under 90% seen once. Sequenced material: PBMCs. The receptor source for this set is a male donor in good health and CMV-seronegative.

The chain combines TRBV7-6 with TRBJ2-1; TRBD2 matches at 9 bases. V lost 5 bases and J lost 16; bases outside the gene matches: 15. CDR1 SGHVS and CDR2 FNYEAQ come from the germline V gene. The CDR3 consists of 14 residues. CDR3 DNA: TGTGCCAGCAGCCCTAGTGGGGGACTAGCCGTCGGTTTCTTC. It specifies CASSPSGGLAVGFF.

J is TRBJ1-3 and V is TRBV5-4, with unresolved D. CDR3 length: 16 amino acids. V lost 2 bases, J lost 0 bases, and 12 bases lay in between. Germline V gene sequence: CDR1 SGHNT, CDR2 YYREEE (reference sequence). The DNA for the CDR3 is TGTGCCAGCAGCTTTGGAGGGATGAGCTCTGGAAACACCATATATTTT. Translated, it gives CASSFGGMSSGNTIYF.

This clone is a singleton in its sample. The chain recombines TRBV27 with TRBJ2-7; 7 bases agree with TRBD2. The CDR3 has 13 residues. V lost 3 bases and J lost 7; bases outside the gene matches: 6. Germline loops: CDR1 MNHEY, CDR2 SMNVEV (reference sequence). The CDR3 spells CASSFIRAGEQYF. The CDR3 coding sequence is TGTGCCAGCAGTTTTATACGAGCGGGGGAGCAGTACTTC.

This clone occurred once. V gene TRBV28 combines with J gene TRBJ2-5; 8 bases match TRBD1. J lost 5 bases, V lost 2 bases, and 4 bases had no gene match. In germline, CDR1 is MDHEN, CDR2 SYDVKM. The CDR3 contains 14 residues. CDR3: CASSLQGAGETQYF. The DNA of the CDR3 is TGTGCCAGCAGTTTACAGGGGGCCGGGGAGACCCAGTACTTC.

V gene TRBV25-1 combines with J gene TRBJ1-2; a weak D match, TRBD1 (6 bases). V lost 2 bases and J 5 bases, leaving 18 bases between the germline ends. The CDR3 runs 16 residues. CDR1 is MGHDK, CDR2 SYGVNS, per germline. The CDR3 DNA is TGTGCCAGCAGTGAAGCCACAGGGTTACCCCCTTATGGCTACACCTTC. It specifies CASSEATGLPPYGYTF.

The chain joins TRBV2 to TRBJ2-7, with 9 bases identical to TRBD1. V lost 4 bases to trimming and J lost 6 bases; unmatched junction nucleotides: 7. Germline V gene data show CDR1 as SNHLY and CDR2 as FYNNEI. The CDR3 spans 14 residues. CDR3 DNA sequence: TGTGCCAGCAGTGTCGGGACAGGGCGGCGCGAGCAGTACTTC. The encoded protein is CASSVGTGRREQYF.

The chain recombines TRBV19 with TRBJ1-5, with TRBD1 identical over 7 bases. The ends lost 7 bases at V and 7 bases at J; junction bases unmatched: 16. The CDR3 has 16 amino acids. Germline loops: CDR1 LNHDA, CDR2 SQIVND (reference sequence). CDR3 sequence: CASKSFGRGTMQPQHF. The DNA for the CDR3 is TGTGCCAGTAAAAGCTTCGGCAGGGGGACGATGCAGCCCCAGCATTTT.